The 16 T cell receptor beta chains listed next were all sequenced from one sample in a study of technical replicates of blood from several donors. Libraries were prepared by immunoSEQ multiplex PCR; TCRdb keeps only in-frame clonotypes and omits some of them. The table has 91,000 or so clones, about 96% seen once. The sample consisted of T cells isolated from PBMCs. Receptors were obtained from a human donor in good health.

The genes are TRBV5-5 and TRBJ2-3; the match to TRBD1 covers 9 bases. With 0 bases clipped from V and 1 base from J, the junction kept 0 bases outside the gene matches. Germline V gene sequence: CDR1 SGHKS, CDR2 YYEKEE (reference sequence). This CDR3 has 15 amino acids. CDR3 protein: CASSLGDRGTDTQYF. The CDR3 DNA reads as TGTGCCAGCAGCTTGGGGGACAGGGGCACAGATACGCAGTATTTT.

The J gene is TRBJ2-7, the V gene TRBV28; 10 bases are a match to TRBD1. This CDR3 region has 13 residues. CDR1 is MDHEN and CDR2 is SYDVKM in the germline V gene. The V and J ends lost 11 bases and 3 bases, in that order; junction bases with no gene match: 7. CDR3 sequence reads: CAGQGQGGYEQYF. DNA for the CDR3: TGTGCCGGCCAAGGACAGGGGGGCTACGAGCAGTACTTC.

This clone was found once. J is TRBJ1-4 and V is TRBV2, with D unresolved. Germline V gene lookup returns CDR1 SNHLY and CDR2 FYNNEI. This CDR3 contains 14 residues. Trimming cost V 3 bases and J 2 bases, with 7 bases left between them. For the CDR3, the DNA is TGTGCCAGCAGTGACGGGAGGACTAATGAAAAACTGTTTTTT. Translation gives CASSDGRTNEKLFF.

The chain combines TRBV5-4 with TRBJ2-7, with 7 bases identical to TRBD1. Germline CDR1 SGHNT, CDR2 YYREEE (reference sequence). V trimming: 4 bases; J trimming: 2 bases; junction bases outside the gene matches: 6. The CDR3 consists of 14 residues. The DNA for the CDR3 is TGTGCCAGCAGCCCCCTACAGGGGACCTACGAGCAGTACTTC. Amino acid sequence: CASSPLQGTYEQYF.

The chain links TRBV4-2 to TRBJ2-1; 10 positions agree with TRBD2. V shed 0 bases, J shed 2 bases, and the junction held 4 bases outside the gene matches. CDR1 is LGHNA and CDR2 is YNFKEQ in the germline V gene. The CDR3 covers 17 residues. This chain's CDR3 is CASSQDTSGNPYNEQFF. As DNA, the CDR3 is TGTGCCAGCAGCCAAGATACTAGCGGGAACCCCTACAATGAGCAGTTCTTC.

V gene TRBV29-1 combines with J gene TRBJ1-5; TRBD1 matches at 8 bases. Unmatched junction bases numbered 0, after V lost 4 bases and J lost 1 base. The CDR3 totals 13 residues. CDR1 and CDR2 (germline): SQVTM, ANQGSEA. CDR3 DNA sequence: TGCAGCGTTGGGGACAGGAGCAATCAGCCCCAGCATTTT. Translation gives CSVGDRSNQPQHF.

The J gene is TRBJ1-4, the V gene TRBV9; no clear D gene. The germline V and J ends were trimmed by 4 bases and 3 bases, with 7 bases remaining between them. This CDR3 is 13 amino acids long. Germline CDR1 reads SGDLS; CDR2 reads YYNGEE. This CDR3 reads CASSSGANEKLFF. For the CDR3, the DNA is TGTGCCAGCAGCTCGGGAGCTAATGAAAAACTGTTTTTT.

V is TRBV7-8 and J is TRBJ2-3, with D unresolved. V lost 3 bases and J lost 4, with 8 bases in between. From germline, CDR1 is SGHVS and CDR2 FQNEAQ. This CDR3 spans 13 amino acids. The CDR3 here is CASSFPPADTQYF. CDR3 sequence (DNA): TGTGCCAGCAGCTTTCCCCCCGCAGATACGCAGTATTTT.

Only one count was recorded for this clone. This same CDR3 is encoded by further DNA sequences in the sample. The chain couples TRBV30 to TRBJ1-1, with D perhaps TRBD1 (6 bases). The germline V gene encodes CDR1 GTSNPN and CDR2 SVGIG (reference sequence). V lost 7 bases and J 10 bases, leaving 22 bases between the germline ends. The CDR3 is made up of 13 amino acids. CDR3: CASGTLKTLGAFF. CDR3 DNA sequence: TGTGCCTCCGGGACACTAAAAACCTTGGGAGCTTTCTTT.

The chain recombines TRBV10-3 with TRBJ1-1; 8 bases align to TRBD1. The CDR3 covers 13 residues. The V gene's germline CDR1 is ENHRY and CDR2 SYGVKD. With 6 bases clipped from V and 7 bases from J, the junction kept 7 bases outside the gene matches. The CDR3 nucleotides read TGTGCCATCAGAATGACAGGGGATAATGAAGCTTTCTTT. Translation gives CAIRMTGDNEAFF.

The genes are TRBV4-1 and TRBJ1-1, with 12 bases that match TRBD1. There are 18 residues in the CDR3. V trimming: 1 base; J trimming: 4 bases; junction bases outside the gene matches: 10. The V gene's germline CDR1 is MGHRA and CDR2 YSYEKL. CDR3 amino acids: CASSQGMGQGALGTEAFF. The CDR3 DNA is TGCGCCAGCAGCCAAGGTATGGGACAGGGGGCATTAGGCACTGAAGCTTTCTTT.

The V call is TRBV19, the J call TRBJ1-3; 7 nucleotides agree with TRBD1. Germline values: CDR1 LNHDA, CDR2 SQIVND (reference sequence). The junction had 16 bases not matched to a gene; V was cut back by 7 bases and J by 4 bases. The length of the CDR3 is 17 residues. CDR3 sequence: CASKLALDRSSGNTIYF. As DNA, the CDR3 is TGTGCCAGTAAGTTAGCGCTGGACAGGTCGTCGGGAAACACCATATATTTT.

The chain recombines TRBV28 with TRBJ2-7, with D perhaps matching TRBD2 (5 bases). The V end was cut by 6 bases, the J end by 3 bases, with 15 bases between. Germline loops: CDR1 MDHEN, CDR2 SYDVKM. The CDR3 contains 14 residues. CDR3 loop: CASSYPRGDYEQYF. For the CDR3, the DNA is TGTGCCAGCAGCTATCCCCGGGGAGACTACGAGCAGTACTTC.

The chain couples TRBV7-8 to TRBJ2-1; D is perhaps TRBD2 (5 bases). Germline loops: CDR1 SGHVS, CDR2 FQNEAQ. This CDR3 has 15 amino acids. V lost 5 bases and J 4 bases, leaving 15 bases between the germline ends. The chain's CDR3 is CASSQGSGSYNEQFF. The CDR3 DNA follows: TGTGCCAGCAGCCAAGGGAGCGGTTCGTACAATGAGCAGTTCTTC.

The CDR3 spells CASSQDGQGVGTEAFF. The CDR3 DNA reads TGCGCCAGCAGCCAAGATGGACAGGGAGTGGGTACTGAAGCTTTCTTT. The rearrangement joins TRBV4-1 to TRBJ1-1; 8 positions match TRBD1. The CDR3 has 16 residues. Germline CDR1 and CDR2: MGHRA and YSYEKL. The V gene end was trimmed by 0 bases and the J gene end by 5 bases; junction bases not matched to a gene: 8.

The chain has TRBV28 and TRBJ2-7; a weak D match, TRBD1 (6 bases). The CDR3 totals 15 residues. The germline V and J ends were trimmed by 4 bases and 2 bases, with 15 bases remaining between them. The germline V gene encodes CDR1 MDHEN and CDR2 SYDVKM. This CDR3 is CASSSKGQHPYEQYF. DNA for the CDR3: TGTGCCAGCAGTTCAAAAGGACAGCACCCCTACGAGCAGTACTTC.